The T cell receptor (beta chain) described here comes from a study of blood T cell repertoires in COVID-19. About the study: Samples of COVID-19 (acute and convalescent) were obtained from the United States, Italy and Spain. In each case, the material was cDNA or gDNA derived from T cells, B-cell-depleted T cells, or PBMCs.

The germline gives CDR1 ENHRY, CDR2 SYGVKD. Trimming removed 6 bases at V and 8 bases at J, with 10 bases between. The CDR3 is 12 residues long. The authors' processing: Reference gene primer amplification in the assay estimated nucleated cell counts. Using immunoSEQ multiplex PCR, the repertoire was profiled, and TCRdb retains in-frame clones only, with some absent. V and J calls and clone size are copied from that table; D and trimming were computed from the DNA. The profile shows 200,000 to 250,000 clones, around 88% of them singletons. The gene calls are TRBV10-3 and TRBJ1-4; D is uncertain. Sequenced material: peripheral blood. This receptor was taken from a woman aged 25 to 39 who had recovered from COVID-19. DNA of the CDR3: TGTGCCATCAGGAATACGGGGGAAAAACTGTTTTTT. This gives the protein CAIRNTGEKLFF.